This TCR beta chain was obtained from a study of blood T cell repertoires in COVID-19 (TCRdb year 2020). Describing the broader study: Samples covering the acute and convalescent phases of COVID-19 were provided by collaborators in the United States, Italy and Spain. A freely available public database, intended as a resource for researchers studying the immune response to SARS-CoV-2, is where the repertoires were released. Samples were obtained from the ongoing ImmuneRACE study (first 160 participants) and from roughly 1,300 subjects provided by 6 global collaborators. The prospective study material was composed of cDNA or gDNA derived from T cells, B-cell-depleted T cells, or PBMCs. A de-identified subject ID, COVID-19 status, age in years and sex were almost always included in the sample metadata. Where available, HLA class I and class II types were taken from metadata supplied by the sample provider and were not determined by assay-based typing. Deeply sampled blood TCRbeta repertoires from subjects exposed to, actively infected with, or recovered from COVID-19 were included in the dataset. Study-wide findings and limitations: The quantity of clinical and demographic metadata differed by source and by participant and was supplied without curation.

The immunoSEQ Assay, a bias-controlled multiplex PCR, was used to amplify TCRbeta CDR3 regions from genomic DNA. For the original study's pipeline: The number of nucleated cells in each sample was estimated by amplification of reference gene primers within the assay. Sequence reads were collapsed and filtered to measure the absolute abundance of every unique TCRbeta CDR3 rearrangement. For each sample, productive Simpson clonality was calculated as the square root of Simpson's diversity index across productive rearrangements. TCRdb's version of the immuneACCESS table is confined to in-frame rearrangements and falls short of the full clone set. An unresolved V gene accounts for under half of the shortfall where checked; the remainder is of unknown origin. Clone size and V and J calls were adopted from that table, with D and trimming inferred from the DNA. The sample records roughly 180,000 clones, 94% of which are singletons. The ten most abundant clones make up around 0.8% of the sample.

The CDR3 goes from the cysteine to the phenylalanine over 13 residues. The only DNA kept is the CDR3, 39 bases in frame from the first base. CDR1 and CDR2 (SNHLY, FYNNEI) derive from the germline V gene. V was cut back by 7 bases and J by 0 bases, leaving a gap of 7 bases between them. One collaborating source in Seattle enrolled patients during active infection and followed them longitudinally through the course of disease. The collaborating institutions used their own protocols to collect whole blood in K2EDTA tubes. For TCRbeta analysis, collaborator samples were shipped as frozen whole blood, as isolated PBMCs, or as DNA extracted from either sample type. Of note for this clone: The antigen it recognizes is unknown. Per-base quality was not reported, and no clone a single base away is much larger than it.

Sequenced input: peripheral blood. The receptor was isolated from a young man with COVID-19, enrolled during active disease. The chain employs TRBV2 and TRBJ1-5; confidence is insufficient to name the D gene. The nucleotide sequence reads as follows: TGTGCCAGCATGTCCAATAGCAATCAGCCCCAGCATTTT. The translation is CASMSNSNQPQHF.